These 28 T cell receptor beta chains were sequenced from one sample in a study of shared clonotypes between healthy human individuals (dated by TCRdb to the early 2020s). CD8 naive samples were obtained by positive selection for CCR7 among CD45RO-negative cells, yielding a CD45RA+CCR7+ population from which TemRA cells were excluded. Libraries were prepared through the immunoSEQ multiplex PCR assay. TCRdb re-hosts the immuneACCESS table, in-frame sequences only. Its copies lack some clones; in the studies checked, an unresolved V gene accounts for under half of them, and the cause for the rest is not known. This sample holds around 2.1 million clones; under 95% were observed only once. The ten largest account for 1.5% to 2% of the sample. The sequencing sample was made of naive CD8+ T cells from PBMCs. Per the publication, the cell subset or site label means: CD45RA+CCR7+. The receptor set was obtained from a man between 18 and 29 years old in good health. Some clones in this sample may be carry-over from other donors' samples.

The V and J genes are TRBV6-6 and TRBJ1-1; 9 bases align to TRBD1. CDR3 size: 15 residues. After removal of 5 bases from V and 0 bases from J, the junction contained 4 bases not matched to a gene. Germline CDR1 and CDR2: MNHNY and SVGAGI (reference sequence). CDR3 in amino acids: CASSERQGVNTEAFF. CDR3 DNA: TGTGCCAGCAGTGAGCGACAGGGGGTGAACACTGAAGCTTTCTTT.

CDR3 sequence reads: CASSTGTSNTGELFF. CDR3 in DNA: TGCGCCAGCAGCACCGGGACAAGCAACACCGGGGAGCTGTTTTTT. This chain joins TRBV5-1 and TRBJ2-2, with D possibly being TRBD1 (6 bases). The CDR3 length is 15 residues. Deletions cut 4 bases from V and 2 bases from J, with 12 bases between. Germline V lookup: CDR1 SGHRS, CDR2 YFSETQ.

Turning to this clone: The sample contains more than one DNA sequence encoding this CDR3. The J gene is TRBJ2-7, the V gene TRBV7-2; 9 nucleotides match TRBD2. The germline CDR1 and CDR2 sequences are SGHTA and FQGNSA. The V and J ends lost 4 bases and 3 bases, in that order; junction bases with no gene match: 1. The CDR3 is made up of 13 amino acids. CDR3 bases: TGTGCCAGCAGCTCACTAGCGGGCTACGAGCAGTACTTC. The encoded protein is CASSSLAGYEQYF.

The rearrangement joins TRBV29-1 to TRBJ2-2; 12 bases are shared with TRBD1. Per germline, CDR1 SQVTM and CDR2 ANQGSEA. CDR3 length: 16 residues. Trimming at V came to 6 bases and at J to 2 bases, leaving 7 bases not matched to a gene. The CDR3 DNA reads TGCAGCGTAGTATGGGGACAGGGGGCAAACACCGGGGAGCTGTTTTTT. Protein product: CSVVWGQGANTGELFF.

The chain uses TRBV27 and TRBJ2-3; the D call may be TRBD1 or TRBD2 (6 bases each). Germline values: CDR1 MNHEY, CDR2 SMNVEV (reference sequence). The CDR3 covers 16 residues. Trimming pared 6 bases from V and 1 base from J, leaving 17 bases between. CDR3 protein: CASRKRGESRTDTQYF. The DNA of the CDR3 is TGTGCCAGCAGGAAGAGGGGGGAGAGCCGCACAGATACGCAGTATTTT.

This rearrangement joins TRBV2 to TRBJ2-3, with 10 bases matching TRBD1. V was pared by 4 bases and J by 6 bases, with 10 bases of the junction left unmatched. CDR1 SNHLY and CDR2 FYNNEI come from the germline V gene. This CDR3 comprises 16 residues. In DNA, the CDR3 is TGTGCCAGCAGTGCCGTTGGACAGGGGGTATATGATACGCAGTATTTT. This sequence encodes CASSAVGQGVYDTQYF.

V gene TRBV9 combines with J gene TRBJ1-1; D possibly corresponds to TRBD1 (6 bases). Germline assignment: CDR1 SGDLS and CDR2 YYNGEE. V lost 3 bases and J 1 base, leaving 13 bases between the germline ends. This CDR3 is built from 15 residues. CDR3 region: CASSAFDRKNTEAFF. CDR3 nucleotides: TGTGCCAGCAGCGCATTTGACAGGAAGAACACTGAAGCTTTCTTT.

The chain has TRBV28 and TRBJ1-1; D unresolved. V lost 6 bases, J lost 4 bases, and 18 bases lay in between. This CDR3 is 15 amino acids long. Germline CDR1 and CDR2: MDHEN and SYDVKM. CDR3 sequence (DNA): TGTGCCAGCAGATTTAGGACGTTCCTACTCACTGAAGCTTTCTTT. Protein sequence: CASRFRTFLLTEAFF.

The chain uses TRBV7-9 and TRBJ1-1, with no clear D. Germline V lookup: CDR1 SEHNR, CDR2 FQNEAQ (reference sequence). The ends were cut back, 3 bases at V and 4 bases at J, with 9 bases in the middle. The CDR3 is made up of 13 amino acids. The CDR3 is CASSLEGTTEAFF. DNA for the CDR3: TGTGCCAGCAGCTTGGAGGGAACCACTGAAGCTTTCTTT.

The chain is built from TRBV7-8 and TRBJ1-2; TRBD1 matches 8 bases. The V gene's germline CDR1 is SGHVS and CDR2 FQNEAQ. CDR3 length equals 14 residues. The trim removed 4 bases at V and 5 bases at J, leaving 6 bases unmatched. The CDR3 nucleotides read TGTGCCAGCAGCTCCGGACAGGGTCGGTATGGCTACACCTTC. Translation gives CASSSGQGRYGYTF.

A note on this clone: Other DNA variants within this sample encode the same CDR3. The chain has TRBV29-1 and TRBJ2-7; TRBD1 aligns across 10 bases. V shed 7 bases, J shed 7 bases, and the junction held 7 bases outside the gene matches. The CDR3 has 12 residues. The germline V gene encodes CDR1 SQVTM and CDR2 ANQGSEA. CDR3 coding DNA: TGCAGCGCTCGACAGGGGGCGGGGGAGCAGTACTTC. This encodes CSARQGAGEQYF.

The rearrangement uses TRBV5-8 and TRBJ2-2; TRBD1 is a possible D gene (6 bases). This CDR3 comprises 15 residues. CDR1 SGHTS and CDR2 YDEGEE come from the germline V gene. The ends were cut back, 4 bases at V and 5 bases at J, with 15 bases in the middle. For the CDR3, the DNA is TGTGCCAGCAGCAATCCGGGACACCCGACCGGGGAGCTGTTTTTT. As protein: CASSNPGHPTGELFF.

V and J are TRBV6-5 and TRBJ2-7; 10 bases align to TRBD2. Losses at the gene ends were 4 bases for V and 2 bases for J; bases not matched to a gene: 8. In germline, CDR1 is MNHEY, CDR2 SVGAGI. CDR3 length: 16 amino acids. The CDR3 DNA reads TGTGCCAGCAGTTCCCCTAGCGGGAGTAGCCCCTACGAGCAGTACTTC. Translation gives CASSSPSGSSPYEQYF.

The J gene is TRBJ2-2, the V gene TRBV29-1, with 9 bases identical to TRBD1. Germline V gene lookup returns CDR1 SQVTM and CDR2 ANQGSEA. Trimming cost V 5 bases and J 3 bases; bases outside gene matches: 4. The CDR3 has 14 amino acids. CDR3 DNA sequence: TGCAGCGTTCCACAGGGGGCCCACACCGGGGAGCTGTTTTTT. As protein: CSVPQGAHTGELFF.

CDR3 coding DNA: TGTGCCAGCAGCAACCGGGCGTTGGGAGGGGTTACAGATACGCAGTATTTT. This translates into CASSNRALGGVTDTQYF. The gene calls are TRBV9 and TRBJ2-3, with 7 bases lining up with TRBD2. With V trimmed by 4 bases and J by 3 bases, 14 bases remained unmatched. Germline CDR1 and CDR2: SGDLS and YYNGEE. CDR3 size: 17 residues.

The chain joins TRBV9 to TRBJ2-3; D is ambiguous. The CDR3 contains 15 residues. CDR1 is SGDLS and CDR2 is YYNGEE in the germline V gene. Between the trimmed V and J ends, which lost 4 bases and 7 bases, there was a span of 19 bases. CDR3 nucleotide sequence: TGTGCCAGCAGCTCTTCCGAGACACTGATGTATACGCAGTATTTT. It specifies CASSSSETLMYTQYF.

This chain connects TRBV10-3 to TRBJ1-3, with D unclear. This CDR3 is 12 amino acids long. V shed 0 bases and J shed 4 bases, with 1 base lying between them. Germline V CDR1 and CDR2: ENHRY, SYGVKD. The CDR3 sequence is CAISESGNTIYF. The CDR3 nucleotides are TGTGCCATCAGTGAGTCCGGAAACACCATATATTTT.

This clone appeared once. The chain has TRBV27 and TRBJ1-5; no reliable D call. Trimming cost V 5 bases and J 0 bases, with 14 bases left between them. Germline V gene data show CDR1 as MNHEY and CDR2 as SMNVEV (reference sequence). There are 16 residues in the CDR3. The CDR3 bases are TGTGCCAGCAGTCAAATCCCATATTATAGCAATCAGCCCCAGCATTTT. This encodes CASSQIPYYSNQPQHF.

In DNA, the CDR3 is TGCGCCAGCAGGGGGACCGGGGAGCTGTTTTTT. This sequence encodes CASRGTGELFF. This rearrangement joins TRBV10-1 to TRBJ2-2; D is unclear. The germline CDR1 and CDR2 sequences are WNHNN and SYGVQD (reference sequence). Trimming cost V 6 bases and J 5 bases, with 4 bases left between them. This CDR3 has 11 amino acids.

The chain links TRBV6-5 to TRBJ1-5; perhaps TRBD1 as D (5 bases). CDR1 is MNHEY, CDR2 SVGAGI, per germline. V lost 0 bases and J lost 6, with 9 bases in between. This CDR3 comprises 14 residues. The CDR3 bases are TGTGCCAGCAGTTACTCGGGGCCTGGTCAGCCCCAGCATTTT. This encodes CASSYSGPGQPQHF.

In its sample, this clone was seen once. V is TRBV28 and J is TRBJ1-4; tentatively, D is TRBD1 (6 bases). The CDR3 length is 15 residues. Germline V CDR1 and CDR2: MDHEN, SYDVKM. V gave up 1 base and J gave up 7 bases, with 13 bases separating them. The CDR3 sequence: CASSLLTGSVEKLFF. CDR3 in DNA: TGTGCCAGCAGTTTATTAACAGGGTCGGTTGAAAAACTGTTTTTT.

The chain recombines TRBV10-2 with TRBJ2-1; tentative D call: TRBD2 (6 bases). V lost 4 bases, J lost 7 bases, and 14 bases lay in between. This CDR3 is built from 14 residues. Germline CDR1 is WSHSY and CDR2 is SAAADI. CDR3 sequence: CASSGREGRNEQFF. DNA for the CDR3: TGCGCCAGCAGTGGCAGAGAGGGGAGGAATGAGCAGTTCTTC.

The gene calls are TRBV2 and TRBJ2-7; 9 bases fit TRBD2. Germline CDR1 SNHLY, CDR2 FYNNEI. V dropped 10 bases and J dropped 3; count of bases not matched to a gene: 10. The CDR3 has 14 residues. The CDR3 is CATPGASGVYEQYF. As DNA, the CDR3 is TGTGCCACCCCGGGTGCTAGCGGGGTCTACGAGCAGTACTTC.

The chain combines TRBV4-1 with TRBJ1-4, with D possibly being TRBD1 (6 bases). Germline loops: CDR1 MGHRA, CDR2 YSYEKL. CDR3 length: 16 amino acids. V was clipped by 1 base and J by 8 bases, with 17 bases between them. CDR3 residues: CASSQVTGNPHEKLFF. The CDR3 nucleotides read TGCGCCAGCAGCCAAGTAACAGGGAATCCCCACGAAAAACTGTTTTTT.

The rearrangement joins TRBV4-2 to TRBJ2-1; D may be TRBD2 (5 bases). Trimming took off 0 bases at V and 8 bases at J, with 11 bases between the two ends. Germline V gives CDR1 LGHNA, CDR2 YNFKEQ. The CDR3 covers 14 residues. CDR3 coding DNA: TGTGCCAGCAGCCAAGATCTAGCAGCCCATGAGCAGTTCTTC. This sequence encodes CASSQDLAAHEQFF.

V gene TRBV30 combines with J gene TRBJ1-1; 10 positions match TRBD1. CDR3 size: 14 residues. V was pared by 1 base and J by 5 bases, with 4 bases of the junction left unmatched. Looked up from germline, CDR1 is GTSNPN and CDR2 is SVGIG (reference sequence). The CDR3 here is CAWSGDRGGTEAFF. The CDR3 DNA reads TGTGCCTGGAGTGGGGACAGGGGTGGTACTGAAGCTTTCTTT. Drawing the rest from reference TRBV30 and TRBJ1-1, the complete variable domain is SQTIHQWPATLVQPVGSPLSLECTVEGTSNPNLYWYRQAAGRGLQLLFYSVGIGQISSEVPQNLSASRPQDRQFILSSKKLLLSDSGFYLCAWSGDRGGTEAFFGQGTRLTVV.

The chain carries TRBV9 and TRBJ2-2, with D tentatively TRBD2 (5 bases). The germline CDR1 and CDR2 sequences are SGDLS and YYNGEE. This CDR3 comprises 14 residues. Trimming removed 4 bases at V and 7 bases at J, with 14 bases between. The DNA of the CDR3 is TGTGCCAGCAGCCCCCCGACGGCGGGCGGGGAGCTGTTTTTT. Translated, it gives CASSPPTAGGELFF.

V and J are TRBV19 and TRBJ2-7; possible D gene TRBD1, 5 bases. The V end was cut by 5 bases, the J end by 4 bases, with 9 bases between. This CDR3 has 12 residues. Germline CDR1 reads LNHDA; CDR2 reads SQIVND (reference sequence). DNA of the CDR3: TGTGCCAGTAGTCGTCAGGGTTACGAGCAGTACTTC. Protein sequence: CASSRQGYEQYF.